A selection of T cell receptor beta chains follows, all from one sample in a study of shared clonotypes between healthy human individuals. TCRdb's copy holds only in-frame clones and misses some; the assay was immunoSEQ multiplex PCR. The data contain about 2.2 million clones, just over 90% of them seen just once; the ten biggest clones take up 1.5% to 2%. The source material was naive CD8+ T cells from PBMCs. The receptors originated from a man aged 18 to 35 in good health. Some clones in this sample may be carry-over from other donors' samples. Each CDR3 is given with its conserved first and last residue. A D gene is named only where the DNA matches it firmly. Rows give clone size only sometimes, using once, few, many, or a class for an expanded clone.

clone_size j_call d_call v_call cdr3_nt cdr3_aa
- TRBJ2-2 - TRBV13 TGTGCCAGCAGGGAGGGGCCTACGAACACCGGGGAGCTGTTTTTT CASREGPTNTGELFF
once TRBJ2-1 TRBD2 TRBV4-3 TGCGCCAGCAGCAAGCGGACTAGCGGGAGAGAAGAGCAGTTCTTC CASSKRTSGREEQFF
- TRBJ2-7 TRBD1 TRBV25-1 TGTGCCAGCAGTGGAACACAGGGGATTCCCACCTACGAGCAGTACTTC CASSGTQGIPTYEQYF
- TRBJ2-1 - TRBV7-9 TGTGCCAGCAGCCTCGTTGTAGGAGGATACAATGAGCAGTTCTTC CASSLVVGGYNEQFF
- TRBJ2-1 TRBD2 TRBV7-2 TGTGCCAGCAGCCCGACTAGCGGAGGATACAATGAGCAGTTCTTC CASSPTSGGYNEQFF
- TRBJ2-7 - TRBV21-1 TGTGCCAGCAACCCGTGGATCCGCCCGGGGACCTACGAGCAGTACTTC CASNPWIRPGTYEQYF
- TRBJ2-1 - TRBV6-5 TGTGCCAGCACCAAAGAGATTAGTGGTAATGAGCAGTTCTTC CASTKEISGNEQFF
- TRBJ1-5 TRBD1 TRBV9 TGTGCCAGCAGCACACAGGGGGTGAGCAATCAGCCCCAGCATTTT CASSTQGVSNQPQHF
- TRBJ2-1 - TRBV29-1 TGCAGCGTTGAAGATTCAGGGACAACTCCCTTCTTC CSVEDSGTTPFF
- TRBJ2-1 TRBD2 TRBV27 TGTGCCAGCAGTACCCCTAGCGGAGTATCCTACAATGAGCAGTTCTTC CASSTPSGVSYNEQFF
- TRBJ1-1 TRBD1 TRBV28 TGTGCCAGCAGTTTCAGGGGGCGCGACACTGAAGCTTTCTTT CASSFRGRDTEAFF
- TRBJ2-4 - TRBV7-9 TGTGCCAGCAGCTTATCGGTCGGTACCCCCGGCATTCAGTACTTC CASSLSVGTPGIQYF
- TRBJ2-1 - TRBV19 TGTGCCAGTAGTATCGGGGGTCGGGGGGAGCAGTTCTTC CASSIGGRGEQFF
- TRBJ2-1 TRBD2 TRBV27 TGTGCCAGCAGTTTTCAAGGGACTAGCGGGATAGGGCAGTTCTTC CASSFQGTSGIGQFF
few TRBJ1-1 - TRBV7-9 TGTGCCAGCAGCCCCGGCGGGAGGGGCACTGAAGCTTTCTTT CASSPGGRGTEAFF
- TRBJ2-7 - TRBV7-2 TGTGCCAGCAGCCAGCGGGTTTCGTACGAGCAGTACTTC CASSQRVSYEQYF
- TRBJ2-2 - TRBV7-9 TGTGCCAGCAGCGATGGGGCCGCCGGGGAGCTGTTTTTT CASSDGAAGELFF
- TRBJ2-1 TRBD2 TRBV2 TGTGCCAGCAGTGATCCAGCGGGAGCCGGTGTTGAGCAGTTCTTC CASSDPAGAGVEQFF
- TRBJ1-2 - TRBV7-2 TGTGCCAGCAGCTTAAATGGCTACACCTTC CASSLNGYTF
- TRBJ2-2 - TRBV9 TGTGCCAGCAGCGTAGTGTCCGGCGGGACGAACACCGGGGAGCTGTTTTTT CASSVVSGGTNTGELFF
- TRBJ2-2 - TRBV4-1 TGCGCCAGCAGCCAAGATGGAGCGAACACCGGGGAGCTGTTTTTT CASSQDGANTGELFF
- TRBJ2-3 TRBD2 TRBV7-2 TGTGCCAGCAGCCATCTATACAGCGGGGGGACTAGCACAGATACGCAGTTTTTT CASSHLYSGGTSTDTQFF
- TRBJ2-1 - TRBV5-7 TGTGCCACCGCGCCTGACTCGGGCGAACGTTACAATGAGCAGTTCTTC CATAPDSGERYNEQFF
- TRBJ2-7 TRBD1 TRBV10-3 TGTGCCATCAGTGATCCCGACAGGGGGCTAGGATCCTACGAGCAGTACTTC CAISDPDRGLGSYEQYF
once TRBJ1-3 - TRBV9 TGTGCCAGCAGTGACACAGGCGGCACTGGAAACACCATATATTTT CASSDTGGTGNTIYF
- TRBJ2-1 - TRBV7-2 TGTGCCAGCAGCCCGCTGGTGGCGCAAAACAATGAGCAGTTCTTC CASSPLVAQNNEQFF
once TRBJ1-1 - TRBV29-1 TGCAGCACCCCCTCGCAGCCTACCCCTTGTACTGAAGCTTTCTTT CSTPSQPTPCTEAFF
- TRBJ1-2 - TRBV14 TGTGCCAGCAGCCAGGAATTCCCCGACCTTTATGGCTACACCTTC CASSQEFPDLYGYTF
- TRBJ1-5 - TRBV28 TGTGCCAGCAGTTTAGGGATTTATCAGCCCCAGCATTTT CASSLGIYQPQHF
- TRBJ2-1 TRBD2 TRBV7-2 TGTGCCAGCAGCTTAGGGAGCGGGACTATGGATGAGCAGTTCTTC CASSLGSGTMDEQFF
- TRBJ2-7 TRBD1 TRBV7-9 TGTGCCAGCAGCTTTGTCGTTCAACAGGGGGCGGACGAGCAGTACTTC CASSFVVQQGADEQYF
- TRBJ1-1 - TRBV7-2 TGTGCCAGCTCCATATCAACAGGGTGGACTGAAGCTTTCTTT CASSISTGWTEAFF
- TRBJ2-7 - TRBV21-1 TGTGCCAGCAGCAAAGAGGGCTGGGACAGGGCCGGCTCCTACGAGCAGTACTTC CASSKEGWDRAGSYEQYF
once TRBJ2-5 - TRBV29-1 TGCAGCGTTAGGGGGTCTACCACGCAAGAGACCCAGTACTTC CSVRGSTTQETQYF
- TRBJ2-5 TRBD1 TRBV2 TGTGCCAGCAGCGACAGGGGGCCAGAGACCCAGTACTTC CASSDRGPETQYF
- TRBJ1-2 - TRBV4-1 TGCGCCAGCAGCCCAAGAGACGACGATCTCTATGGCTACACCTTC CASSPRDDDLYGYTF
- TRBJ2-2 TRBD1 TRBV4-1 TGCGCCAGCAGCCAAGAGGGGACAGTGAACACCGGGGAGCTGTTTTTT CASSQEGTVNTGELFF
- TRBJ2-3 TRBD2 TRBV27 TGTGCCAGCATCGGCGGGAGGGGAGGCACAGATACGCAGTATTTT CASIGGRGGTDTQYF
- TRBJ1-4 - TRBV7-8 TGTGCCAGCAGCTTAGCGCTGGGTGGCAGCCAAAATGAAAAACTGTTTTTT CASSLALGGSQNEKLFF
- TRBJ2-7 TRBD2 TRBV7-9 TGTGCCAGCAGCTTCCCTACTCCCGGGACTAGCCCCTACGAGCAGTACTTC CASSFPTPGTSPYEQYF